This T cell receptor beta chain was identified in a study of low-dose radiotherapy and immunotherapy resistance in tumors. As for the study in general: The patients were given nivolumab 240 mg every two weeks and ipilimumab 1 mg/kg every six weeks, through an intravenous route.

TRAV and TRBV primers primed cDNA for both TCRalpha and TCRbeta. Using a constant-region primer together with a V-primer adapter, TCRs were subjected to 20 to 25 PCR cycles of amplification. Through in vitro transcription, the mRNA that had been isolated was amplified. One entry per CDR3 protein results from TCRdb running MiXCR on the reads. Of about 100,000 distinct CDR3 sequences in the sample, around 21% are singletons; the top ten hold over 4%. Time point reported: after trial treatment. Treatment meaning: LDRT plus nivolumab, ipilimumab, low-dose cyclophosphamide and aspirin (RACIN trial). Donors received a regimen that comprised nivolumab, ipilimumab, aspirin, low-dose cyclophosphamide and low-dose radiotherapy. Patients qualified if they had advanced solid tumors that lacked tumor-infiltrating lymphocytes. CDR3 length equals 15 residues. CDR1 SGHTA and CDR2 FQGNSA come from the germline V gene. Trimming pared 3 bases from V and 0 bases from J, leaving 12 bases between.

This clonotype showed up many times. The rearrangement uses TRBV7-2 and TRBJ2-7; D uncertain. This receptor was taken from a male donor with prostate cancer. The specimen comprised PBMCs, sampled after low-dose radiotherapy plus immunotherapy. The CDR3 coding sequence is TGTGCCAGCAGCTTTTCGAGCCAGAGCTCCTACGAGCAGTACTTC. It codes for CASSFSSQSSYEQYF.